The rows below give T cell receptor beta chains drawn from one sample of a study of early T cells in non-severe SARS-CoV-2 infection. TCRdb re-derived calls from the 5' RACE reads in MiXCR, one entry per CDR3 protein. The sample consists of tens of thousands of distinct CDR3 sequences, about 13% of them appearing once. Sequencing was done on a sample of whole blood. These receptors were taken from an adult who was a healthcare worker with PCR-confirmed SARS-CoV-2 infection or an uninfected control (not recorded which). CDR3s leave out the opening cysteine and the closing phenylalanine or tryptophan. Each record gives: V gene, CDR3 protein.

>TRBV5-1
ASSLSQNTEAF
>TRBV6-2/TRBV6-3
ASSYRGANTDTQY
>TRBV6-1
AIQRDRGSNQPQH
>TRBV12-3/TRBV12-4
ASSPGGGRQPQH
>TRBV7-2
ASSLVWGIASNEQF
>TRBV19
ASSPSGRGTYTQY
>TRBV11-2
ASSTRYEENEKLF
>TRBV15
ATSRDLGNLRWQY
>TRBV5-6
ASSQFISTEAF
>TRBV9
ASSVDPVAGELF
>TRBV11-2
ASKETAVEETQY
>TRBV6-1
ASSPHFGTANTEAF
>TRBV24-1
ATSDASGLAGVFANTGELF
>TRBV6-2/TRBV6-3
ASSYTGGSYNEQF
>TRBV29-1
SVELAGEHTDTQY
>TRBV5-1
ASSWGLAGSSYNEQF
>TRBV19
ASRRDREGHSPLH
>TRBV7-9
ASSQDSYYEQY
>TRBV18
ASSPNSGITGNTIY
>TRBV9
ASSVGAGTVGELF
>TRBV5-1
ASSVFPSQAYYGYT
>TRBV11-1
ASSSRQGQTGELF
>TRBV18
ASSLRTGGFDEQF
>TRBV6-5
ASSPGQVSYNEQF
>TRBV7-7
ASSLKLQGAYTGELF
>TRBV20-1
SALRDGYNSPLH
>TRBV7-8
ASSSLDRSNQPQH
>TRBV29-1
SVKGTLSYEQY
>TRBV20-1
SARDTFRTSGIAEQF
>TRBV5-6
ASSLEPEGITDTQY
>TRBV3-1
ASSQVGLNEQY
>TRBV5-6
ASAQGDNEQF
>TRBV10-3
AISDPGLAGYPF
>TRBV12-3/TRBV12-4
ASSRPGPRDTEAF
>TRBV28
ASWSGSGADTQY
>TRBV12-3/TRBV12-4
ASSFRTDNQPQH
>TRBV5-1
ASRPIWETTQY
>TRBV7-9
ASSLKGRASGSTNEKLF
>TRBV5-4
ASSGAHGELF
>TRBV12-3/TRBV12-4
ASGLRLETQY